The 9 T cell receptor beta chains below come from one sample, sequenced in a study of T cell responses to AZD1222 COVID-19 vaccine. Using immunoSEQ multiplex PCR, the repertoire was profiled, and TCRdb retains in-frame clones only, with some absent. This table has approximately 99,000 clones, about 85% appearing once. The material was peripheral blood, obtained on day 0 of AZD1222 vaccination. These receptors originate from an adult in good health.

Comment on this clone: The junction departs from the called germline gene at one end, perhaps through a read error. This sequence joins TRBV5-1 and TRBJ1-1; 8 positions agree with TRBD1. Germline CDR1 and CDR2: SGHRS and YFSETQ. This CDR3 has 14 residues. The DNA for the CDR3 is TGTGCCAGCAGCACGGGGACAGGCAGCACTGAAGCTTTCTTT. This codes for CASSTGTGSTEAFF.

This clone is a singleton in its sample. The gene calls are TRBV10-3 and TRBJ2-1, with D tentatively TRBD1 (6 bases). V lost 7 bases and J lost 4, with 11 bases in between. The V gene's germline CDR1 is ENHRY and CDR2 SYGVKD. The CDR3 spans 13 residues. The CDR3 protein is CAIKEDRYNEQFF. The CDR3, as DNA: TGTGCCATCAAGGAGGACAGATACAATGAGCAGTTCTTC.

The chain employs TRBV5-5 and TRBJ1-3; D unresolved. Germline CDR1 reads SGHKS; CDR2 reads YYEKEE (reference sequence). V was trimmed by 1 base and J by 5 bases, leaving 7 bases between them. This CDR3 region has 13 residues. CDR3 sequence (DNA): TGTGCCAGCAGCTTGATCGGAAGAAACACCATATATTTT. Translation: CASSLIGRNTIYF.

This sequence joins TRBV5-1 and TRBJ2-3; D call uncertain. CDR3 length: 12 amino acids. The V end was cut by 3 bases, the J end by 2 bases, with 4 bases between. Looked up from germline, CDR1 is SGHRS and CDR2 is YFSETQ. CDR3 sequence reads: CASSSHTDTQYF. In DNA form, the CDR3 reads TGCGCCAGCAGCTCCCACACAGATACGCAGTATTTT.

J is TRBJ1-1 and V is TRBV19, with D hard to call. The V gene lost 3 bases and the J gene lost 6 bases, with 11 bases spanning the gap. The germline CDR1 and CDR2 sequences are LNHDA and SQIVND (reference sequence). This CDR3 is built from 13 residues. The CDR3 region is CASSIGYGAEAFF. The CDR3 DNA is TGTGCCAGTAGTATCGGGTACGGGGCTGAAGCTTTCTTT.

The J gene is TRBJ2-7, the V gene TRBV6-5, with 7 positions matching TRBD1. This CDR3 is 13 amino acids long. Germline CDR1 and CDR2: MNHEY and SVGAGI. Losses at the gene ends were 6 bases for V and 7 bases for J; bases not matched to a gene: 9. CDR3 amino acids: CASSDDRAREQYV. CDR3 nucleotides: TGTGCCAGCAGCGATGACAGGGCGAGAGAGCAGTACGTC.

This chain uses TRBV5-6 with TRBJ2-1; 7 bases match TRBD2. The CDR3 extends over 16 amino acids. Germline lookup yields CDR1 SGHDT and CDR2 YYEEEE. V trimming: 1 base; J trimming: 7 bases; junction bases outside the gene matches: 11. CDR3 amino acids: CASSLSSASGRNEQFF. CDR3 bases: TGTGCCAGCAGCTTGAGTTCGGCTAGCGGTCGTAATGAGCAGTTCTTC.

This clone came up once. The chain has TRBV9 and TRBJ2-1; 8 nucleotides line up with TRBD2. The CDR3 runs to 14 residues. Trimming at V came to 4 bases and at J to 6 bases, leaving 6 bases not matched to a gene. Germline V CDR1 and CDR2: SGDLS, YYNGEE. CDR3 loop: CASSIRGGGNEQFF. Written as DNA, the CDR3 is TGTGCCAGCAGCATACGGGGGGGCGGCAATGAGCAGTTCTTC.

This chain links TRBV5-1 with TRBJ1-1, with D perhaps matching TRBD1 (5 bases). V was cut by 1 base and J by 4 bases, with 17 bases left in between. CDR3 size: 16 residues. The germline gives CDR1 SGHRS, CDR2 YFSETQ. This chain's CDR3 is CASSLTWAGQGTEAFF. In DNA form, the CDR3 reads TGCGCCAGCAGCTTGACATGGGCAGGGCAGGGCACTGAAGCTTTCTTT.